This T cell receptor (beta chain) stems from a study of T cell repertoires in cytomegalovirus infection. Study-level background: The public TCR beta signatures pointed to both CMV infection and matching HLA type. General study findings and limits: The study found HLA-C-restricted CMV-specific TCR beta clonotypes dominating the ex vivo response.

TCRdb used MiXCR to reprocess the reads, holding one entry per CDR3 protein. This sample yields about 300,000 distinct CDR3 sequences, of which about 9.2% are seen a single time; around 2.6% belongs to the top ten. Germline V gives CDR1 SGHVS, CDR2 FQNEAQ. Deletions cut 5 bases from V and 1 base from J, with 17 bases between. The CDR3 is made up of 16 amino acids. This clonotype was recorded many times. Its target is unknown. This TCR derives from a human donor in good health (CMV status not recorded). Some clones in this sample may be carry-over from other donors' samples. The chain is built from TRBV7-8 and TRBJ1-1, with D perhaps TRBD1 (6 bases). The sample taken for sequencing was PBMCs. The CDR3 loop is CASSRRIQGKNTEAFF. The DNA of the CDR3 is TGTGCCAGCAGCCGTAGGATCCAGGGGAAGAACACTGAAGCTTTCTTT.